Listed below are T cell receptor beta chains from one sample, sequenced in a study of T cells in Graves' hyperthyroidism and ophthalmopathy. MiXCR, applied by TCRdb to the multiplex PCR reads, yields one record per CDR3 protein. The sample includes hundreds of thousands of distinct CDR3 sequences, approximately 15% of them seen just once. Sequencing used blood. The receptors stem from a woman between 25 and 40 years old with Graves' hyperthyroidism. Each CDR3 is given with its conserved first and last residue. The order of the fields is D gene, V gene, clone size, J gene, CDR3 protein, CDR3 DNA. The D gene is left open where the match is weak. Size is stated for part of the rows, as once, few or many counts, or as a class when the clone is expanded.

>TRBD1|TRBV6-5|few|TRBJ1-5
CASSYLLPGQGLLRDQPQHF
TGTGCCAGCAGTTACCTTCTACCGGGACAGGGACTCCTAAGGGATCAGCCCCAGCATTTT
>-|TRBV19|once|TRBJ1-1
CASRAGIGAEAFF
TGTGCCAGTAGAGCAGGGATCGGGGCTGAAGCTTTCTTT
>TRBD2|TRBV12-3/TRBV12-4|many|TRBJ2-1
CASSLLAGGDEQFF
TGTGCCAGCAGTTTGCTAGCGGGGGGGGATGAGCAGTTCTTC
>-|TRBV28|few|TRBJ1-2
CASSIRGLGYTF
TGTGCCAGCAGCATCCGGGGGCTAGGCTACACCTTC
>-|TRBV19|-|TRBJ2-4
CASSIATQGAKNIQYF
TGTGCCAGTAGTATCGCCACTCAGGGAGCCAAAAACATTCAGTACTTC
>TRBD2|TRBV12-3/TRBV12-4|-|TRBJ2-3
CASSLGGTPEEF
TGTGCCAGCAGTCTCGGGGGGACGCCCGAGGAATTT
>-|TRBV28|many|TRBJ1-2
CASSLGRRETPSYGYTF
TGTGCCAGCAGCCTTGGGCGCAGGGAAACCCCCTCCTATGGCTACACCTTC
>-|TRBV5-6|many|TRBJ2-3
CASSLGSPATQYF
TGTGCCAGCAGCTTGGGATCTCCCGCTACGCAGTATTTT
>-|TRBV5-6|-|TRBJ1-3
CASSFTAGSRNTIYF
TGTGCCAGCAGCTTTACCGCCGGGTCCAGAAACACCATATATTTT
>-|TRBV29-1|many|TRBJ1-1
CSVAFAGRMYTEAFF
TGCAGCGTTGCTTTCGCAGGGAGGATGTACACTGAAGCTTTCTTT
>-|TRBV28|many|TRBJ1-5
CASIPWGDTHQPQHF
TGTGCCAGCATCCCGTGGGGGGATACCCATCAGCCCCAGCATTTT
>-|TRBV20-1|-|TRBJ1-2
CSAALQGWGYTF
TGCAGTGCAGCCCTACAGGGTTGGGGCTACACCTTC
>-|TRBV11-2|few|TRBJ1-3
CASGRGGPAAGNTIYF
TGTGCCAGCGGTAGAGGGGGACCCGCGGCCGGAAACACCATATATTTT
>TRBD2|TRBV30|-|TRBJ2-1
CAWSTPYASGSYNEQFF
TGTGCCTGGAGTACCCCTTACGCTAGCGGGAGTTACAATGAGCAGTTCTTC
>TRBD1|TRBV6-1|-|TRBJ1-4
CASSGGQARSEKLFF
TGTGCCAGCAGTGGAGGACAGGCGAGGAGTGAAAAACTGTTTTTT
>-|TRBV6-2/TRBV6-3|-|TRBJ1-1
CASRGSRGENTEAFF
TGTGCCAGCCGAGGGTCTCGGGGGGAGAACACTGAAGCTTTCTTT
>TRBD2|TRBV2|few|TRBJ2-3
CASLGLRPTDTQYF
TGTGCCAGCTTGGGACTACGGCCCACAGATACGCAGTATTTT
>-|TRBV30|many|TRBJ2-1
CAWAWWGEQFF
TGTGCCTGGGCGTGGTGGGGTGAGCAGTTCTTC
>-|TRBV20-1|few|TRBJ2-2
CSAPQGMNDAGELFF
TGCAGTGCCCCACAGGGAATGAACGACGCCGGGGAGCTGTTTTTT
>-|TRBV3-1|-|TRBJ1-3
CASMWKSGNTIYF
TGTGCCAGCATGTGGAAAAGTGGAAACACCATATATTTT
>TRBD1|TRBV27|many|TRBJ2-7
CASSTLRTGGSSYEQYF
TGTGCCAGCAGTACACTTCGGACAGGGGGGAGCTCCTACGAGCAGTACTTC
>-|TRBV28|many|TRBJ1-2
CASSTPGRTPKYGYTF
TGTGCCAGCTCAACCCCCGGGAGGACACCCAAGTATGGCTACACCTTC
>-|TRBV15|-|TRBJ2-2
CATSQSTGELFF
TGTGCCACCAGTCAATCCACCGGGGAGCTGTTTTTT
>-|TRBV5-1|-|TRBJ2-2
CASSLAGLPGSGELFF
TGCGCCAGCAGCTTGGCCGGACTACCAGGTAGCGGGGAGCTGTTTTTT
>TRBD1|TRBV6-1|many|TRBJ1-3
CASSPPGGGSGNTIYF
TGTGCCAGCAGTCCCCCAGGGGGAGGCTCTGGAAACACCATATATTTT
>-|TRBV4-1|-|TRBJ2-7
CASSQVVLQEQYF
TGCGCCAGCAGCCAAGTGGTCTTACAAGAGCAGTACTTC
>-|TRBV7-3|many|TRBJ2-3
CASSSVGFGDTQYF
TGTGCCAGCAGCTCCGTAGGTTTCGGAGATACGCAGTATTTT
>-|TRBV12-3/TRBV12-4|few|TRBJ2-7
CASSGEVGGEFDEQYF
TGTGCCAGCAGTGGGGAGGTAGGGGGGGAGTTCGACGAGCAGTACTTC
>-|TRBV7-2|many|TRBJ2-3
CASSRDKTTDTQYF
TGTGCCAGCAGCCGAGATAAGACCACAGATACGCAGTATTTT
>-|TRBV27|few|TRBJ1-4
CASSLSERVREKLFF
TGTGCCAGCAGTTTATCGGAACGGGTTCGGGAAAAACTGTTTTTT
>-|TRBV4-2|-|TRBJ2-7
CASSQESGDEQYF
TGTGCCAGCAGCCAAGAGAGCGGCGACGAGCAGTACTTC
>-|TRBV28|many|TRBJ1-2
CASSLTWTEGGYTF
TGTGCCAGCAGCCTGACATGGACCGAAGGGGGCTACACCTTC
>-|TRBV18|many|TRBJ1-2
CASSLSNRGYTF
TGTGCCAGCTCACTGAGTAATCGTGGCTACACCTTC
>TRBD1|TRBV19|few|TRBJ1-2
CASRSTGTYGYTF
TGTGCCAGTAGATCGACAGGGACCTATGGCTACACCTTC
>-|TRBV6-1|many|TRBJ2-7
CASSEELAHSYEQYF
TGTGCCAGCAGTGAAGAATTAGCGCACTCCTACGAGCAGTACTTC
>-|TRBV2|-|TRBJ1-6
CASSEEGKLNNSPLHF
TGTGCCAGCAGTGAAGAGGGGAAACTCAATAATTCACCCCTCCACTTT
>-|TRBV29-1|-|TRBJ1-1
CSVGSPVNTEAFF
TGCAGCGTTGGATCGCCGGTGAACACTGAAGCTTTCTTT
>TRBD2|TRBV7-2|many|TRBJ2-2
CASPQRGNTGELFF
TGTGCCAGCCCCCAGCGGGGGAACACCGGGGAGCTGTTTTTT
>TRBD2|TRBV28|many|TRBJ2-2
CASTRMGGRVATGELFF
TGTGCCAGCACCAGAATGGGCGGGAGGGTCGCCACCGGGGAGCTGTTTTTT
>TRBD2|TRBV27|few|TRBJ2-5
CASSPTQGGVQYF
TGTGCCAGCAGTCCGACTCAGGGAGGGGTCCAGTACTTC
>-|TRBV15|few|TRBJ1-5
CATSRGGFERTDTGQPQHF
TGTGCCACCAGCAGAGGGGGCTTTGAAAGGACAGATACGGGCCAGCCCCAGCATTTT
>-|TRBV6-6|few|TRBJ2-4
CASSYSATTLVHIQYF
TGTGCCAGCAGTTACTCGGCCACGACCTTGGTGCACATTCAGTACTTC
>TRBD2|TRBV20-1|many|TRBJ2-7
CSAREPGTSGGEQYF
TGCAGTGCTAGAGAGCCCGGGACCTCGGGGGGCGAGCAGTACTTC
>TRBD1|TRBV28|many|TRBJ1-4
CASSARDSEFF
TGTGCCAGCAGCGCCCGGGACAGCGAGTTTTTT
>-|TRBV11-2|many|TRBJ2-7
CASSSMRAPYEQYF
TGTGCCAGCAGCTCCATGCGAGCGCCCTACGAGCAGTACTTC
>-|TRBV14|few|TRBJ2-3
CASSSRTHTDTQYF
TGTGCCAGCAGCTCTCGGACCCACACAGATACGCAGTATTTT
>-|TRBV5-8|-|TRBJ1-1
CASSLPSGTKNTEAFF
TGTGCCAGCAGCTTGCCCTCCGGGACGAAGAACACTGAAGCTTTCTTT
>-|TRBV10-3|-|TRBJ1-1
CAISDRGHPNTEAFF
TGTGCCATCAGTGACAGGGGACATCCGAACACTGAAGCTTTCTTT
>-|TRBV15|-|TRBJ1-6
CATSRDTGPNNSPLHF
TGTGCCACCAGCAGAGACACGGGACCTAATAATTCACCCCTCCACTTT
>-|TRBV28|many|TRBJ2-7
CASSLGFPYEQYF
TGTGCCAGCAGTTTAGGATTCCCCTACGAGCAGTACTTC